This T cell receptor beta chain was captured by sequencing in a study of T cells in localized non-small cell lung cancer. Study observations and caveats: Increased T cell density in blood showed an association with longer overall survival. Within adjacent lung there appeared a median approximately 58 of the top 100 tumor clones.

With 6 bases removed from V and 4 bases from J, the gap between germline ends came to 15 bases. The V gene's germline CDR1 is MNHNY and CDR2 SVGAGI (reference sequence). The CDR3 totals 14 residues. The assay was immunoSEQ multiplex PCR, and TCRdb's table has in-frame clones only and misses some. The sample carries roughly 13,000 clones, approximately 88% recorded once. Comment on this clone: The antigen remains undetermined.

The sequenced sample was peripheral blood, obtained before any cancer treatment. The TCR sequence derives from a male donor at least 60 years old with stage I squamous cell lung carcinoma. The genes are TRBV6-6 and TRBJ2-5, with unresolved D. DNA for the CDR3: TGTGCCAGCAGGCCCGACCCAACTGGAGAGACCCAGTACTTC. It encodes CASRPDPTGETQYF.